This record covers a single TCR beta chain. The protocol was immunoSEQ multiplex PCR, while the TCRdb copy is restricted to in-frame clones and leaves out a portion. The sample holds under 70,000 clones, about nine tenths seen once. The sample is drawn from a study of T cell changes during pregnancy in multiple sclerosis. This CDR3 is built from 18 residues. CDR1 MGHRA and CDR2 YSYEKL come from the germline V gene. The V segment lost 3 bases and the J segment 10 bases; nucleotides outside the gene matches: 19. The receptor comes from a female donor in good health, enrolled as a control in a pregnancy study. The chain links TRBV4-1 to TRBJ1-5; the match to TRBD1 covers 9 bases. The sequencing used peripheral blood, collected after pregnancy. CDR3 coding DNA: TGCGCCAGCAGCCAGGGGGGAGGGACAGGGTGGACGTTAAAACCCCAGCATTTT. Protein product: CASSQGGGTGWTLKPQHF.